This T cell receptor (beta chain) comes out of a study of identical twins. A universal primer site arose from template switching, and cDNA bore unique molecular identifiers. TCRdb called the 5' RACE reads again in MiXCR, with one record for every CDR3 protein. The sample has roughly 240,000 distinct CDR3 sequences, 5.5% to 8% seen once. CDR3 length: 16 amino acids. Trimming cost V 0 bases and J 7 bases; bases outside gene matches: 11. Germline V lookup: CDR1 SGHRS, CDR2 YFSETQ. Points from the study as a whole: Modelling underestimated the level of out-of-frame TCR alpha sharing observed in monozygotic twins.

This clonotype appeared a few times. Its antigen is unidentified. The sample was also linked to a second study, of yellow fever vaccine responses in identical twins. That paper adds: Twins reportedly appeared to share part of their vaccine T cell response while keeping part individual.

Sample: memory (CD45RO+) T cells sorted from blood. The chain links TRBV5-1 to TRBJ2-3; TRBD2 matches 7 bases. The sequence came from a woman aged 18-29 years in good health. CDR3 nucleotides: TGCGCCAGCAGCTTGGGGGACTATAGGGGTTCGAATACGCAGTATTTT. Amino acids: CASSLGDYRGSNTQYF.